This TCR beta chain stems from a study of patients and donors after allogeneic stem cell transplantation. TCRdb reprocessed the RT-PCR reads with MiXCR, giving one entry per CDR3 protein. The table records some 230,000 distinct CDR3 sequences, 13% to 15% of them present only once. The CDR3 runs 11 residues. Germline lookup yields CDR1 SGHTA and CDR2 FQGTGA. V was pared by 6 bases and J by 5 bases, with 6 bases between. Sequences were obtained from blood, either unsorted or a sorted T cell fraction (not recorded which). This TCR derives from a human donor who was either an allogeneic HSCT recipient or a stem cell or donor lymphocyte infusion donor (not recorded which). It is not recorded whose cells these are; they may come from a transplant donor. This chain uses TRBV7-3 with TRBJ2-3; D is undetermined. The CDR3 region has the DNA TGTGCCAGCAGAATGGGAGATACGCAGTATTTT. The encoded protein is CASRMGDTQYF.